Listed below are T cell receptor beta chains from one sample, sequenced in a study of glioma-infiltrating T cells after dendritic cell vaccination. Assay: immunoSEQ multiplex PCR; the TCRdb copy retains only in-frame clones and omits some. Among 75,000 to 85,000 clones, about nine tenths were seen once, and the ten largest hold about 2.2%. The material was blood, obtained after dendritic cell vaccination. The source is a human donor with glioblastoma. The CDR3 runs from the conserved cysteine through the conserved F or W. Each record gives: CDR3 length, clone size, D gene, J gene, V gene, CDR3 protein, CDR3 DNA. A D gene is named only where the DNA matches it firmly. Where a row states a size, it is once, few, many or the class of an expanded clone; other rows omit it.

18,.,.,TRBJ2-3,TRBV27,CASTRPTRIHLVRDTQYF,TGTGCCAGCACCAGACCGACCAGGATCCATCTTGTGAGAGATACGCAGTATTTT
13,.,.,TRBJ2-7,TRBV6-1,CASISYPSYEQYF,TGTGCCAGCATTTCCTACCCCTCCTACGAGCAGTACTTC
16,.,TRBD1,TRBJ2-7,TRBV6-1,CASSDPEGTGVYEQYF,TGTGCCAGCAGTGACCCCGAGGGGACAGGAGTCTACGAGCAGTACTTC
16,.,TRBD1,TRBJ1-1,TRBV18,CASSPGAGGTNTEAFF,TGTGCCAGCTCACCAGGGGCAGGGGGTACTAACACTGAAGCTTTCTTT
14,.,.,TRBJ1-5,TRBV6-5,CASTMSGGNQPQHF,TGTGCCAGCACGATGAGCGGGGGCAATCAGCCCCAGCATTTT
15,.,.,TRBJ1-5,TRBV6-4,CASSEGGGGNQPQHF,TGTGCCAGCAGTGAAGGGGGAGGGGGCAATCAGCCCCAGCATTTT
14,.,.,TRBJ2-7,TRBV4-1,CASSQKWPSYEQYF,TGCGCCAGCAGCCAAAAATGGCCATCCTACGAGCAGTACTTC
13,.,.,TRBJ1-4,TRBV30,CAWSRTTNEKLFF,TGTGCCTGGAGTCGTACAACTAATGAAAAACTGTTTTTT
12,.,.,TRBJ2-1,TRBV5-4,CASSLDSYEQFF,TGTGCCAGCAGCTTGGACAGCTATGAGCAGTTCTTC
16,.,.,TRBJ1-1,TRBV7-2,CASSPRTGRGNTEAFF,TGTGCCAGCAGCCCCCGGACTGGCCGAGGGAACACTGAAGCTTTCTTT
14,once,TRBD1,TRBJ2-5,TRBV5-1,CASSSPDRVETQYF,TGCGCCAGCAGCTCCCCCGACAGGGTAGAGACCCAGTACTTC
15,.,.,TRBJ2-3,TRBV4-3,CASSQDTGSTDTQYF,TGCGCCAGCAGCCAAGATACCGGGAGCACAGATACGCAGTATTTT
13,.,TRBD1,TRBJ2-7,TRBV5-1,CASRTGGAYEQYF,TGCGCCAGCCGGACAGGGGGGGCCTACGAGCAGTACTTC
14,.,.,TRBJ1-6,TRBV6-5,CASITVGGGSPLHF,TGTGCCAGCATCACCGTTGGCGGGGGATCACCCCTCCACTTT
12,once,.,TRBJ1-1,TRBV5-1,CASSYDGVEAFF,TGCGCCAGCAGCTACGACGGGGTTGAAGCTTTCTTT
14,.,.,TRBJ2-1,TRBV5-1,CASSRSRGYNEQFF,TGCGCCAGCAGCCGGAGCAGGGGCTACAATGAGCAGTTCTTC
14,.,TRBD1,TRBJ2-7,TRBV5-1,CASGKGQGDAEQYF,TGCGCCAGCGGAAAGGGACAGGGCGACGCCGAGCAGTACTTC
15,once,.,TRBJ1-1,TRBV10-3,CAISGGIDNHTEAFF,TGTGCCATCAGTGGAGGGATAGACAACCACACTGAAGCTTTCTTT
13,.,.,TRBJ1-1,TRBV29-1,CSVERDSGTEAFF,TGCAGCGTCGAAAGGGATTCGGGGACTGAAGCTTTCTTT
14,.,TRBD1,TRBJ2-7,TRBV7-3,CASSLIASGGEQYF,TGTGCCAGCAGCTTAATCGCCTCAGGGGGCGAGCAGTACTTC